These 21 T cell receptor beta chains originate from one sample sequenced in a study of identifying expanded T cells in peripheral blood. Produced via immunoSEQ multiplex PCR; TCRdb's table is partial and in-frame only. Seen here are approximately 130,000 clones, around 88% observed once, and the top ten hold around 8.4%. Sequencing was performed on blood. The receptors were gathered from a person between 18 and 75 years old in good health.

The chain employs TRBV19 and TRBJ1-5, with D perhaps TRBD1 (6 bases). CDR1 and CDR2 from the germline V gene are LNHDA and SQIVND (reference sequence). CDR3 length equals 15 residues. Trimming removed 6 bases at V and 6 bases at J, with 18 bases between. The CDR3 here is CASSLLPGESQPQHF. CDR3 nucleotides: TGTGCCAGTAGCCTTTTACCAGGGGAAAGTCAGCCCCAGCATTTT.

This chain uses TRBV7-2 with TRBJ2-5; 8 bases fit TRBD1. The germline gives CDR1 SGHTA, CDR2 FQGNSA. The V and J ends lost 6 bases and 2 bases, in that order; junction bases with no gene match: 8. The CDR3 spans 15 residues. Written as DNA, the CDR3 is TGTGCCAGCAGTGTTAGTAGGGACAGGCAAGAGACCCAGTACTTC. The encoded protein is CASSVSRDRQETQYF.

The rearrangement links TRBV6-1 to TRBJ1-5; 10 nucleotides align to TRBD1. Germline V gives CDR1 MNHNS, CDR2 SASEGT. The CDR3 has 15 amino acids. With V trimmed by 1 base and J by 9 bases, 6 bases remained unmatched. The CDR3 nucleotides are TGTGCCAGCAGTGAAGGACAGGGGGCGAATTGGCCCCAGCATTTT. Protein: CASSEGQGANWPQHF.

The V gene is TRBV2, the J gene TRBJ1-1; D is possibly TRBD1 (5 bases). The CDR3 contains 15 residues. Between the trimmed V and J ends, which lost 2 bases and 11 bases, there was a span of 21 bases. Germline V gene lookup returns CDR1 SNHLY and CDR2 FYNNEI. The CDR3 coding sequence is TGTGCCAGCAGTGAAACCAATTCTAGGACGGGGGGGGCTTTCTTT. Protein: CASSETNSRTGGAFF.

The genes are TRBV18 and TRBJ2-1; D gene ambiguous. The CDR3 is 14 amino acids. The germline V gene has CDR1 KGHSH and CDR2 LQKENI. The V gene lost 2 bases and the J gene lost 6 bases, with 11 bases spanning the gap. The CDR3 protein is CASSPVSQINEQFF. CDR3 coding DNA: TGTGCCAGCTCACCAGTCTCACAGATCAATGAGCAGTTCTTC.

This clone was detected a few times. The chain combines TRBV10-3 with TRBJ1-2, with D hard to call. Germline V CDR1 and CDR2: ENHRY, SYGVKD. V lost 1 base to trimming and J lost 3 bases, with 6 bases between them. This CDR3 spans 13 amino acids. CDR3 DNA sequence: TGTGCCATCAGTGAGTTACAAGACTATGGCTACACCTTC. Translating gives CAISELQDYGYTF.

J is TRBJ1-3 and V is TRBV7-8; the match to TRBD1 covers 8 bases. Germline values: CDR1 SGHVS, CDR2 FQNEAQ. Trimming took 5 bases from V and 3 from J; bases not matched to a gene: 6. The CDR3 sequence is 15 residues long. This chain's CDR3 is CASSAGQGFGNTIYF. The CDR3 DNA reads as TGTGCCAGCAGCGCCGGACAGGGCTTTGGAAACACCATATATTTT. Drawing the rest from reference TRBV7-8 and TRBJ1-3, the complete variable domain is GAGVSQSPRYKVAKRGQDVALRCDPISGHVSLFWYQQALGQGPEFLTYFQNEAQLDKSGLPSDRFFAERPEGSVSTLKIQRTQQEDSAVYLCASSAGQGFGNTIYFGEGSWLTVV.

The V call is TRBV7-8, the J call TRBJ1-4; 8 nucleotides align to TRBD1. Germline lookup yields CDR1 SGHVS and CDR2 FQNEAQ. V lost 5 bases and J lost 8; bases outside the gene matches: 7. This CDR3 spans 14 amino acids. This chain's CDR3 is CASSRDRWREKLFF. The CDR3, as DNA: TGTGCCAGCAGCCGGGACAGGTGGCGCGAAAAACTGTTTTTT. The whole variable domain, remainder taken from reference TRBV7-8 and TRBJ1-4, is GAGVSQSPRYKVAKRGQDVALRCDPISGHVSLFWYQQALGQGPEFLTYFQNEAQLDKSGLPSDRFFAERPEGSVSTLKIQRTQQEDSAVYLCASSRDRWREKLFFGSGTQLSVL.

There are a few counts of this clone. V usage is TRBV11-2 and J usage is TRBJ1-2, with 11 nucleotides matching TRBD1. This CDR3 is 16 amino acids long. Unmatched junction bases numbered 9, after V lost 5 bases and J lost 4 bases. The germline gives CDR1 SGHAT, CDR2 FQNNGV. This CDR3 is CASSDIRDRGGYGYTF. The CDR3, as DNA: TGTGCCAGCAGCGATATCAGGGACAGGGGGGGCTATGGCTACACCTTC.

This clone was found a few times. The chain uses TRBV28 and TRBJ1-6; maybe TRBD1 (6 bases). Deletions cut 7 bases from V and 16 bases from J, with 23 bases between. CDR3 length equals 14 residues. Germline CDR1 MDHEN, CDR2 SYDVKM. CDR3 region: CASTRGGREAWLHF. DNA for the CDR3: TGTGCCAGCACCCGAGGGGGGCGAGAAGCGTGGCTCCACTTT. Full variable domain (remainder filled in from reference TRBV28 and TRBJ1-6): DVKVTQSSRYLVKRTGEKVFLECVQDMDHENMFWYRQDPGLGLRLIYFSYDVKMKEKGDIPEGYSVSREKKERFSLILESASTNQTSMYLCASTRGGREAWLHFGNGTRLTVT.

The chain uses TRBV5-1 and TRBJ2-1, with 13 bases aligning to TRBD2. V shed 2 bases and J 7 bases; nucleotides not matched to a gene: 6. Germline V gene lookup returns CDR1 SGHRS and CDR2 YFSETQ. The CDR3 is 16 residues long. This chain's CDR3 is CASSLGGLAGVNEQFF. The CDR3 nucleotides are TGCGCCAGCAGCTTAGGAGGACTAGCGGGAGTAAATGAGCAGTTCTTC.

V usage is TRBV6-1 and J usage is TRBJ1-1; D possibly corresponds to TRBD1 (6 bases). The CDR3 is made up of 13 amino acids. The germline V gene has CDR1 MNHNS and CDR2 SASEGT. V shed 6 bases and J shed 3 bases, with 11 bases lying between them. The CDR3 sequence is CASSKDRDTEAFF. The CDR3 coding sequence is TGTGCCAGCAGCAAGGACAGAGACACTGAAGCTTTCTTT.

V gene TRBV29-1 combines with J gene TRBJ2-7; 11 bases map to TRBD1. The trim removed 5 bases at V and 6 bases at J, leaving 3 bases unmatched. CDR1 is SQVTM and CDR2 is ANQGSEA in the germline V gene. CDR3 length: 12 residues. This CDR3 is CSVQDRGLEQYF. The CDR3 DNA follows: TGCAGCGTTCAGGACAGGGGGCTCGAGCAGTACTTC.

This clone appeared once. V gene TRBV11-2 combines with J gene TRBJ2-2, with 12 nucleotides matching TRBD1. CDR3 size: 18 residues. Germline trimming cut 1 base from V and 2 bases from J; bases unmatched to any gene: 5. Per the germline V gene, CDR1 is SGHAT and CDR2 is FQNNGV. CDR3 in amino acids: CASSLVYGTGGNTGELFF. The CDR3 DNA reads TGTGCCAGCAGCTTAGTGTACGGGACAGGGGGCAACACCGGGGAGCTGTTTTTT.

This chain joins TRBV2 and TRBJ2-2; 7 nucleotides match TRBD1. Trimming at V came to 7 bases and at J to 0 bases, leaving 2 bases not matched to a gene. The CDR3 sequence is 14 residues long. The germline V gene has CDR1 SNHLY and CDR2 FYNNEI. As DNA, the CDR3 is TGTGCCAGCAAGGGACAGACGAACACCGGGGAGCTGTTTTTT. Protein product: CASKGQTNTGELFF.

This rearrangement joins TRBV5-1 to TRBJ1-4; possible D gene TRBD1, 5 bases. This CDR3 has 18 amino acids. Trimming took 4 bases from V and 7 from J, leaving 26 bases between them. The germline gives CDR1 SGHRS, CDR2 YFSETQ. The CDR3 is CASSPGGSRPQISEKLFF. The CDR3, as DNA: TGCGCCAGCAGCCCTGGGGGGAGCCGACCCCAAATATCTGAAAAACTGTTTTTT.

This clone has only one observation. The chain combines TRBV15 with TRBJ1-5; 7 bases line up with TRBD1. The V gene's germline CDR1 is LNHNV and CDR2 YYDKDF (reference sequence). Trimming at V came to 8 bases and at J to 4 bases, leaving 8 bases not matched to a gene. The CDR3 extends over 14 amino acids. The CDR3 region has the DNA TGTGCCACCCGACAGGGCAGGTGGAATCAGCCCCAGCATTTT. It codes for CATRQGRWNQPQHF. Using reference TRBV15 and TRBJ1-5 for the parts outside the CDR3, the full variable domain is DAMVIQNPRYQVTQFGKPVTLSCSQTLNHNVMYWYQQKSSQAPKLLFHYYDKDFNNEADTPDNFQSRRPNTSFCFLDIRSPGLGDTAMYLCATRQGRWNQPQHFGDGTRLSIL.

There are a few counts of this clone. V usage is TRBV29-1 and J usage is TRBJ1-5; possible D gene TRBD1, 5 bases. The V end was cut by 6 bases, the J end by 5 bases, with 17 bases between. Germline CDR1 reads SQVTM; CDR2 reads ANQGSEA. The CDR3 covers 14 residues. The CDR3 nucleotides are TGCAGCGTATCCCAGGGTGGATGGGATCAGCCCCAGCATTTT. Its protein product is CSVSQGGWDQPQHF.

The table lists this clone with a count of one. This sequence joins TRBV18 and TRBJ2-1, with D possibly TRBD2 on 6 matching bases. With 3 bases removed from V and 9 bases from J, the gap between germline ends came to 15 bases. CDR1 and CDR2 (germline): KGHSH, LQKENI. The CDR3 covers 14 residues. The CDR3 is CASSPSTSSGEQFF. The CDR3 bases are TGTGCCAGCTCACCTTCTACTAGCTCGGGTGAGCAGTTCTTC.

The count of this clone is one. The V call is TRBV9, the J call TRBJ2-3; D unresolved. Germline V lookup: CDR1 SGDLS, CDR2 YYNGEE. Between the trimmed V and J ends, which lost 0 bases and 6 bases, there was a span of 5 bases. There are 12 residues in the CDR3. CDR3 DNA: TGTGCCAGCAGCGTAGTGGAGGATACGCAGTATTTT. Encoded protein: CASSVVEDTQYF.

The genes are TRBV7-8 and TRBJ2-7, with D possibly being TRBD1 (6 bases). With 5 bases removed from V and 2 bases from J, the gap between germline ends came to 13 bases. Germline lookup yields CDR1 SGHVS and CDR2 FQNEAQ. The CDR3 loop spans 14 amino acids. CDR3 sequence: CASSVDRWAYEQYF. CDR3 in DNA: TGTGCCAGCAGCGTAGACAGGTGGGCCTACGAGCAGTACTTC.